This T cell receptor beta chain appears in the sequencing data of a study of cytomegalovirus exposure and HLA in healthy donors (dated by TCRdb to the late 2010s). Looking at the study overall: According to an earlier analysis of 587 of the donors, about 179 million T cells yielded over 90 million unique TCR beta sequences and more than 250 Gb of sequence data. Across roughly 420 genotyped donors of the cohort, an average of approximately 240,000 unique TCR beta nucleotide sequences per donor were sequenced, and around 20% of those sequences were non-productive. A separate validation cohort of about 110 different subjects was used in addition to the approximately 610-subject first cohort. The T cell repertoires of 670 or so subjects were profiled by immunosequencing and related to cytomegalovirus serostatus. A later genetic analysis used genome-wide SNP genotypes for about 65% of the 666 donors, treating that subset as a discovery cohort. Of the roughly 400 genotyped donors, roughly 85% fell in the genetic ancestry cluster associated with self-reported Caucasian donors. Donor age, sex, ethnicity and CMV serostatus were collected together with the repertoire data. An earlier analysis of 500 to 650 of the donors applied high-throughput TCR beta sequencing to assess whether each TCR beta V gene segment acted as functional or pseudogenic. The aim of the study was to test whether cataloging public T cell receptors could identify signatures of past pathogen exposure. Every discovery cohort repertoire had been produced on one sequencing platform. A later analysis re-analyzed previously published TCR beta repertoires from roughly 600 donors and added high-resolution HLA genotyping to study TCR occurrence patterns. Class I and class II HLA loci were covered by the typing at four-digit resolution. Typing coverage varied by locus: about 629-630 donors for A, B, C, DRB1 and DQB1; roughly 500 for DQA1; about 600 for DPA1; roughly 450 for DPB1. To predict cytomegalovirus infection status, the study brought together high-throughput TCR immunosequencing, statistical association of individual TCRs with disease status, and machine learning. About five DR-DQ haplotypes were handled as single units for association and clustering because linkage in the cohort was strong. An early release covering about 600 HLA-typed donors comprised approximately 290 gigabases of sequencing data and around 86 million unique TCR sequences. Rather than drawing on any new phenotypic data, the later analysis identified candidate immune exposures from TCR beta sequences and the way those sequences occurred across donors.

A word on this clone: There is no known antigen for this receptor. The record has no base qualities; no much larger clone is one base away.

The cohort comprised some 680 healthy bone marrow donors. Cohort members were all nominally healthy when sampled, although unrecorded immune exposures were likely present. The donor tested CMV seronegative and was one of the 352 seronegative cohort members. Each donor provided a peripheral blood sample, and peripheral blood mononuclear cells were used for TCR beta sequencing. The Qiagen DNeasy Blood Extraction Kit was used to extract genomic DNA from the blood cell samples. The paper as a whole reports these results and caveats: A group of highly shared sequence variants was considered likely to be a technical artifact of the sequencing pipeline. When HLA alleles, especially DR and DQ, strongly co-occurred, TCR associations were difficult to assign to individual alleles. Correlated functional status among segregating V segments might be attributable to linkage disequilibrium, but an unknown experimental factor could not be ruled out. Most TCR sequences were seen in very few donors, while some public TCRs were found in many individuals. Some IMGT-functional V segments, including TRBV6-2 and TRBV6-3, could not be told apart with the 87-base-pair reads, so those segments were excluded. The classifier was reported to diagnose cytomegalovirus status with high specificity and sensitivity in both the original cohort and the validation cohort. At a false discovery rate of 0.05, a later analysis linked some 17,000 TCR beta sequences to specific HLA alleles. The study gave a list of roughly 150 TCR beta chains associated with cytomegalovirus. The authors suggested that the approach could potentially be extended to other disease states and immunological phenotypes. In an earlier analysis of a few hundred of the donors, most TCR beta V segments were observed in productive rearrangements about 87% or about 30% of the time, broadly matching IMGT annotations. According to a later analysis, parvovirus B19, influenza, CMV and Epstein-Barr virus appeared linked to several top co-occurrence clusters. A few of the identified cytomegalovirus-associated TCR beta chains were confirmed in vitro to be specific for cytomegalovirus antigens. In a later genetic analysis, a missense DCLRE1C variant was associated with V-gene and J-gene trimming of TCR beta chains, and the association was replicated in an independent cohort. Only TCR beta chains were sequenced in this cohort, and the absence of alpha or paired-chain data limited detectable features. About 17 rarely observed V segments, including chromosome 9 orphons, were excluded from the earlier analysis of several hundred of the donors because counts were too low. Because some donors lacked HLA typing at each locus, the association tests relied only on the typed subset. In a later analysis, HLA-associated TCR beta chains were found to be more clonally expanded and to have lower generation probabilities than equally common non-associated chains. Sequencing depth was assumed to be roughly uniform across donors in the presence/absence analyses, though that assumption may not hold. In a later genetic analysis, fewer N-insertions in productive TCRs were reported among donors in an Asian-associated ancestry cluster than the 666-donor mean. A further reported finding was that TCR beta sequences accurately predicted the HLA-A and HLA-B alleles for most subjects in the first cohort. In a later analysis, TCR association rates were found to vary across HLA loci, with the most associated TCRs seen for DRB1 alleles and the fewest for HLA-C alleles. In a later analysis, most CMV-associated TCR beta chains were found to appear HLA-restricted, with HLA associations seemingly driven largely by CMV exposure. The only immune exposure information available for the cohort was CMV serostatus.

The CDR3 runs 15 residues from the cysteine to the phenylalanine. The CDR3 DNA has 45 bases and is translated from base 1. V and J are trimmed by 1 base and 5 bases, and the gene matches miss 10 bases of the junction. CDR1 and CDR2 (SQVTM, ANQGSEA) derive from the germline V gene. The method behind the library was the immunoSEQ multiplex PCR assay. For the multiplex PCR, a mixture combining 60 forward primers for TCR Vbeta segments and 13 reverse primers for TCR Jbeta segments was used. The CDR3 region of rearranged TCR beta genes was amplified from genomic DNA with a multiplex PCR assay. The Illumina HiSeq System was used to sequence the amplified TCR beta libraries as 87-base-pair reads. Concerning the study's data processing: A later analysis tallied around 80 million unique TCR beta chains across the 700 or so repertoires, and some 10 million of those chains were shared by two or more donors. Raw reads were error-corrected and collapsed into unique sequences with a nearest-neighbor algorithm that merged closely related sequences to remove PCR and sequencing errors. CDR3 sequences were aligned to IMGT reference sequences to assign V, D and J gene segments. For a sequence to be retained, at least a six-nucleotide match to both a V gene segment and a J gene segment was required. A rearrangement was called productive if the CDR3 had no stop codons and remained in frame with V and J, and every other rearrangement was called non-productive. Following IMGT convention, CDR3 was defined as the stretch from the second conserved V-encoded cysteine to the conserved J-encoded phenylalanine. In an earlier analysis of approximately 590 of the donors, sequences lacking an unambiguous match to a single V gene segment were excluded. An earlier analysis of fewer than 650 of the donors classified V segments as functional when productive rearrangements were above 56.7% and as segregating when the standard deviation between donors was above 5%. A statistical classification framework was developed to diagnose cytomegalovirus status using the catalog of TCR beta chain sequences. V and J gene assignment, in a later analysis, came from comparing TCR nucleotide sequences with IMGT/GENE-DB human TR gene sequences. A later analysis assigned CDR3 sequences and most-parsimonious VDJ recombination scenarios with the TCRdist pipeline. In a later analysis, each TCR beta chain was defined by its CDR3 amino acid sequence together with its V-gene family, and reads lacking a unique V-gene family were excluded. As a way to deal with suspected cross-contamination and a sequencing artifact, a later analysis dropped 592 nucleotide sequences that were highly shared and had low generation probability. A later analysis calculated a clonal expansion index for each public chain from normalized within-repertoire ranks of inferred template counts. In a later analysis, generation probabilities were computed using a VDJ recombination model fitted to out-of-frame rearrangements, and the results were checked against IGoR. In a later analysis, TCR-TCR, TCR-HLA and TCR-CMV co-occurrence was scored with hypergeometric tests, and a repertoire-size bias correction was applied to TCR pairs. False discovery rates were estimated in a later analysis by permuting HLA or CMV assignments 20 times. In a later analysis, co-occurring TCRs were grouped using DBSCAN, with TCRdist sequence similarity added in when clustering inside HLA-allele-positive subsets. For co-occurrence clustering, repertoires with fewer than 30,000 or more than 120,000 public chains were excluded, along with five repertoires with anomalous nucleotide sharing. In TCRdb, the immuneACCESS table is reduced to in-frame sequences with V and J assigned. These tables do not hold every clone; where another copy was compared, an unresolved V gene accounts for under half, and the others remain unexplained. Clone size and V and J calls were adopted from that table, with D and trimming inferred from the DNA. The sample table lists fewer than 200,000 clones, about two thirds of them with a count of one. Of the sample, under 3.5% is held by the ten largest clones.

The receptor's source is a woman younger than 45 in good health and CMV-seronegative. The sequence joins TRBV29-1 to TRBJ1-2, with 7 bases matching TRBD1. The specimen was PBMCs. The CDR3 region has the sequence CSVEGGPGTDYGYTF. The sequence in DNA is TGCAGCGTTGAAGGGGGCCCCGGGACAGATTATGGCTACACCTTC.